This T cell receptor beta chain came from a study of regulatory T cells in long-lasting Graves disease. This clonotype was seen many times. Combining iRepertoire HTBI primers with Arm-PCR of CDR3 regions, the authors built TCR beta libraries. TCRdb itself ran the multiplex PCR reads through MiXCR, one entry per CDR3 protein. The data contain 400,000 to 550,000 distinct CDR3 sequences, about 15% of them seen just once; the ten biggest clones take up approximately 15%. This sample's time point: newly diagnosed GD, antithyroid drugs for less than 3 months. PBMC RNA was the source of the TCR library. V was shortened by 1 base and J by 7 bases, with 7 bases between the two germline ends. Germline lookup yields CDR1 MDHEN and CDR2 SYDVKM. The CDR3 covers 12 residues. Another study also made use of these data, one on T cells in Graves' hyperthyroidism and ophthalmopathy.

Material: peripheral blood mononuclear cells (PBMCs), obtained at new diagnosis, from a patient treated with antithyroid drugs. The receptor's source is a woman aged 25-40 years with Graves disease. The rearrangement uses TRBV28 and TRBJ1-2; no reliable D call. CDR3 sequence (DNA): TGTGCCAGCAGTTTATTCCGGGCTGGCTACACCTTC. Protein sequence: CASSLFRAGYTF.